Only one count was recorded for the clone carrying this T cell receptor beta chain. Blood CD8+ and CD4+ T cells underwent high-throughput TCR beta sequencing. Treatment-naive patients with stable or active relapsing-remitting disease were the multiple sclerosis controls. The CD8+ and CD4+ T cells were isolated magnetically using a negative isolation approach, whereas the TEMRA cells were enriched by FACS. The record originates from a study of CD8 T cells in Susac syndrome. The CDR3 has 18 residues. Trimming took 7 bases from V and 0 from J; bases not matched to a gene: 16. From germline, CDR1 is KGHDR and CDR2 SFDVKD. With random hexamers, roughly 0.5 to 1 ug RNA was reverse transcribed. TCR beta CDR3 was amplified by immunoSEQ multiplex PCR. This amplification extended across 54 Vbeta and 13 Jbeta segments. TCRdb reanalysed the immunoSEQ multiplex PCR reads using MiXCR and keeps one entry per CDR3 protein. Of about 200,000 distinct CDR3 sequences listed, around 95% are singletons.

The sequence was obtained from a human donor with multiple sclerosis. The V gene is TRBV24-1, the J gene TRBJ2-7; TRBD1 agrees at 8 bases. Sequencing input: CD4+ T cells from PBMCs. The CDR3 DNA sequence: TGTGCCACCAGGGATACCCCACGGGGACAGGCTCACTCCTACGAGCAGTACTTC. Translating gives CATRDTPRGQAHSYEQYF.